Reported below is one T cell receptor beta chain. Its antigen is still unknown. This entry belongs to a study of T cell responses to AZD1222 COVID-19 vaccine. TCRdb keeps only in-frame clones here, not all; method: immunoSEQ multiplex PCR. In the table there are approximately 180,000 clones, around 88% of which are singletons. Trimming took 5 bases from V and 8 from J, leaving 20 bases between them. Germline CDR1 is SGHNT and CDR2 is YENEEA. This CDR3 spans 15 amino acids. Notes on the study in general: Donors skewed white British and female; clonal diversity was possibly underestimated. Only a handful of people who got AZD1222 tested seropositive at baseline.

The sequence was collected from an adult in good health. The source material was peripheral blood, sampled on day 0 of AZD1222 vaccination. The chain couples TRBV11-3 to TRBJ2-3; D is possibly TRBD1 or TRBD2 (5 bases each). The chain's CDR3 is CASSPPGAPPGTQYF. The CDR3 bases are TGTGCCAGCAGCCCACCCGGGGCTCCGCCGGGTACGCAGTATTTT. Full variable domain (missing parts from reference TRBV11-3 and TRBJ2-3): EAGVVQSPRYKIIEKKQPVAFWCNPISGHNTLYWYLQNLGQGPELLIRYENEEAVDDSQLPKDRFSAERLKGVDSTLKIQPAELGDSAVYLCASSPPGAPPGTQYFGPGTRLTVL.